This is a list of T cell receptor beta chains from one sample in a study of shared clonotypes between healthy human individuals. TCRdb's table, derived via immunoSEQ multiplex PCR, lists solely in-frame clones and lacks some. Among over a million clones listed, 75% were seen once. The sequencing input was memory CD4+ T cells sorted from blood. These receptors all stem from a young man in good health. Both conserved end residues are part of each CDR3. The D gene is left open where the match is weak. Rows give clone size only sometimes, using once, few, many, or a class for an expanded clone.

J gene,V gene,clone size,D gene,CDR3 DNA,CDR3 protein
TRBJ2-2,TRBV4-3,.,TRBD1,TGCGCCAGCAGCCAACCAGACAGGGGGCATGCCGGGGAGCTGTTTTTT,CASSQPDRGHAGELFF
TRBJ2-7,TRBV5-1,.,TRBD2,TGCGCCAGCAGCCCACAAGGACTAGTCTACGAGCAGTACTTC,CASSPQGLVYEQYF
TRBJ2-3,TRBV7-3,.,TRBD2,TGTGCCAGCAGCTTGGGACTAGCGGGGGTCACAGATACGCAGTATTTT,CASSLGLAGVTDTQYF
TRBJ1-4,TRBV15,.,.,TGTGCCACCAGCGCCACAGATAATGAAAAACTGTTTTTT,CATSATDNEKLFF
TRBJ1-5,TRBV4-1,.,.,TGCGCCAGCAGCCAGGAACCCAGGAGCAATCAGCCCCAGCATTTT,CASSQEPRSNQPQHF
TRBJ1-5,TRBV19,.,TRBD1,TGTGCCAGCATAAGGACAGGGGGCAATCAGCCCCAGCATTTT,CASIRTGGNQPQHF
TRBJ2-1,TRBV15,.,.,TGTGCCACCAGCAGAGATCATCCTGCCAATGAGCAGTTCTTC,CATSRDHPANEQFF
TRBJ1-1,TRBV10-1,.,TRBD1,TGCGCCAGCAGTCTCGGACAGGGAATCACTGAAGCTTTCTTT,CASSLGQGITEAFF
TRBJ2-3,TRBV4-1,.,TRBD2,TGCGCCAGCAGCTTTGCGGGAGGGCCGGCAGATACGCAGTATTTT,CASSFAGGPADTQYF
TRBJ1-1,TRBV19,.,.,TGTGCCAGTAGTATGGCCAGGAACCAACCTGAAGCTTTCTTT,CASSMARNQPEAFF
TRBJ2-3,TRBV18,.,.,TGTGCCAGCTCACCATTGAGCGTTAGTGGGACAGATACGCAGTATTTT,CASSPLSVSGTDTQYF
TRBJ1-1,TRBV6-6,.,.,TGTGCCAGCAGTTCAGGGCTAGCCACTGAAGCTTTCTTT,CASSSGLATEAFF
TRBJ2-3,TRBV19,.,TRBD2,TGTGCCAGTAGGACTAGCGGGGGGTCAGATACGCAGTATTTT,CASRTSGGSDTQYF
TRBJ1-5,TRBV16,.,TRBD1,TGTGCCAGCAGCCAAGGGACAGCGCTCAATCAGCCCCAGCATTTT,CASSQGTALNQPQHF
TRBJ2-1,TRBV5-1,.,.,TGCGCCAGCAGCTTGGCGGGACCCTTGAGCTCCTACAATGAGCAGTTCTTC,CASSLAGPLSSYNEQFF
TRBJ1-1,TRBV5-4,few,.,TGTGCCAGCAGCTCCGACGTTGGGCGACGAACTGAAGCTTTCTTT,CASSSDVGRRTEAFF
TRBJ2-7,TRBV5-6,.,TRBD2,TGTGCCAGCAGCTTGGCCGGGAGGGCCGAGAACTTC,CASSLAGRAENF
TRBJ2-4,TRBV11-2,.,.,TGTGCCAGCAGCTTAGCCGGGGTTGCCAAAAACATTCAGTACTTC,CASSLAGVAKNIQYF
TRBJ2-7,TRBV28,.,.,TGTGCCAGCAATTCCCCTGGCTACAGGGCCCATCTGGGCTCCTACGAGCAGTACTTC,CASNSPGYRAHLGSYEQYF
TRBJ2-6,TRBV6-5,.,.,TGTGCCAGCAGTTACACGGGGACTGGGGCCAACGTCCTGACTTTC,CASSYTGTGANVLTF
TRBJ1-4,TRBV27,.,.,TGTGCCAGTGGAGGGCCCGGGACGTCTGGAGAAAAACTGTTTTTT,CASGGPGTSGEKLFF
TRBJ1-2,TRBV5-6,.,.,TGTGCCAGCAGCCCCCAGGGAACCTATGGCTACACCTTC,CASSPQGTYGYTF
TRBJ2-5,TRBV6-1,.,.,TGTGCCAGCTCCAGGGTAGGGATGTACCAAGAGACCCAGTACTTC,CASSRVGMYQETQYF
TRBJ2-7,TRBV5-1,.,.,TGCGCCAGCAGCCGGGACCTGGCCTACGAGCAGTACTTC,CASSRDLAYEQYF
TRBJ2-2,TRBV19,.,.,TGTGCCAGTAGTATAGACAGTACCGGGGAGCTGTTTTTT,CASSIDSTGELFF
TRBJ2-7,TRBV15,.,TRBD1,TGTGCCACCAGCGGACCGGGACAGTTCTACGAGCAGTACTTC,CATSGPGQFYEQYF
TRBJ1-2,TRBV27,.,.,TGTGCCAGCAGGGGTCGAGCGTCTAACTATGGCTACACCTTC,CASRGRASNYGYTF
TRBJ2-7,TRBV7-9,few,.,TGTGCCAGCAGCCCTAGCTACGAGCAGTACTTC,CASSPSYEQYF
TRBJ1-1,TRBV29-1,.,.,TGCAGCGTTGTAGGGGCGGGCACTGAAGCTTTCTTT,CSVVGAGTEAFF
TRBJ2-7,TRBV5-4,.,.,TGTGCCAGCAGCTCACCCTCCACTCTCTACGAGCAGTACTTC,CASSSPSTLYEQYF
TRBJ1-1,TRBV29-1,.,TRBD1,TGCAGCGTTGATAAGGCAGGGGGGGAAGTCTCGAACACTGAAGCTTTCTTT,CSVDKAGGEVSNTEAFF
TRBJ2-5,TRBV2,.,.,TGTGCCAGCAGTGAACAGGGGGGCCAAGAGACCCAGTACTTC,CASSEQGGQETQYF
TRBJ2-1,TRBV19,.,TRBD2,TGTGCCAGTAGTAAAGGGACTAGCGATATCAATGAGCAGTTCTTC,CASSKGTSDINEQFF
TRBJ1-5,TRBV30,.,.,TGTGCCTGGAGCCCTAGATCGGGAGCTAGACAGCCCCAGCATTTT,CAWSPRSGARQPQHF
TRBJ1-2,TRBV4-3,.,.,TGCGCCAGCAGCCAAGATAAGGCGACGGGGCTCTATGGCTACACCTTC,CASSQDKATGLYGYTF
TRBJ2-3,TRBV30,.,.,TGTGCCTGGAGTGTAGAGGCTACGCAGTATTTT,CAWSVEATQYF
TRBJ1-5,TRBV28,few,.,TGTGCCAGCAGTTTATCGGCGGGAAGGCAGCCCCAGCATTTT,CASSLSAGRQPQHF
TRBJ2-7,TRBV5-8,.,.,TGTGCCAGCAGCTTGTGGGGCAGGGAGGATAACGAGCAGTACTTC,CASSLWGREDNEQYF
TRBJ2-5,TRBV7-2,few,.,TGTGCCAGCAGCTACAACATAGGAGGGGGCGGAACCCAGTACTTC,CASSYNIGGGGTQYF
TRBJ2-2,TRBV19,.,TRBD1,TGTGCCAGTAGTCAGACAGGGGCCGGGGAGCTGTTTTTT,CASSQTGAGELFF
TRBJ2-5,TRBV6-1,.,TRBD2,TGTGCCAGCAGGGAACTAGCGGGAGTCCTAGAGACCCAGTACTTC,CASRELAGVLETQYF
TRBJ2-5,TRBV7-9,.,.,TGTGCCAGCAGCAGCGAAGAGACCCAGTACTTC,CASSSEETQYF
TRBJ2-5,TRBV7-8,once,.,TGTGCCAGCAGCTTAGCGGGGAAGGAGACCCAGTACTTC,CASSLAGKETQYF